A single sample gave rise to the 29 T cell receptor beta chains below, sequenced in a study of blood T cell repertoires in COVID-19. Sequencing used immunoSEQ multiplex PCR; TCRdb keeps in-frame clones, though not all of them. The sample has about 120,000 clones; around 87% are singletons. Specimen: peripheral blood. All receptors come from a woman in her forties or fifties with acute or convalescent COVID-19.

The gene calls are TRBV7-6 and TRBJ1-6; TRBD1 matches 8 bases. Germline-derived CDR1 and CDR2 are SGHVS and FNYEAQ. The V segment lost 4 bases and the J segment 7 bases; nucleotides outside the gene matches: 3. The CDR3 sequence is 14 residues long. Here the CDR3 reads CASSSRQGNSPLHF. In DNA form, the CDR3 reads TGTGCCAGCAGCTCACGACAGGGGAATTCACCCCTCCACTTT.

The genes are TRBV5-1 and TRBJ2-5, with 10 bases lining up with TRBD1. The CDR3 has 16 residues. Germline CDR1 is SGHRS and CDR2 is YFSETQ. The V and J ends lost 8 bases and 1 base, in that order; junction bases with no gene match: 11. CDR3 DNA: TGCGCCAGTACCCCCGGGACAGGGGCTTTCCAAGAGACCCAGTACTTC. Translated: CASTPGTGAFQETQYF.

This clone was picked up a small number of times. This sequence joins TRBV7-2 and TRBJ2-1; tentatively, D is TRBD2 (6 bases). V was pared by 5 bases and J by 8 bases, with 16 bases between. Germline assignment: CDR1 SGHTA and CDR2 FQGNSA. The length of the CDR3 is 14 residues. The CDR3 spells CASSRNPGLDEQFF. The CDR3 DNA is TGTGCCAGCAGCCGTAACCCGGGACTGGATGAGCAGTTCTTC.

The V gene is TRBV5-5, the J gene TRBJ1-1; D might be TRBD1 (5 bases). Trimming removed 4 bases at V and 11 bases at J, with 15 bases between. This CDR3 has 12 amino acids. Germline V gene data show CDR1 as SGHKS and CDR2 as YYEKEE (reference sequence). The CDR3 nucleotides read TGTGCCAGCAGCCGGGGGGTCCATGATGCTTTCTTT. Translated: CASSRGVHDAFF.

The chain employs TRBV29-1 and TRBJ1-1, with 9 bases that match TRBD1. Trimming removed 4 bases from V and 6 bases from J; junction bases left unmatched: 6. This CDR3 region has 13 residues. Germline CDR1 reads SQVTM; CDR2 reads ANQGSEA. CDR3 sequence: CSVGRTGEAEAFF. CDR3 nucleotide sequence: TGCAGCGTTGGACGGACAGGGGAGGCTGAAGCTTTCTTT. The whole variable domain, remainder taken from reference TRBV29-1 and TRBJ1-1, is SAVISQKPSRDICQRGTSLTIQCQVDSQVTMMFWYRQQPGQSLTLIATANQGSEATYESGFVIDKFPISRPNLTFSTLTVSNMSPEDSSIYLCSVGRTGEAEAFFGQGTRLTVV.

This clone was seen only a few times. This sequence joins TRBV27 and TRBJ2-1, with unresolved D. V was shortened by 2 bases and J by 2 bases, with 7 bases between the two germline ends. In germline, CDR1 is MNHEY, CDR2 SMNVEV (reference sequence). The CDR3 consists of 14 residues. CDR3 sequence reads: CASSLSETYNEQFF. Here the CDR3 DNA reads TGTGCCAGCAGTTTAAGTGAGACCTACAATGAGCAGTTCTTC.

The chain has TRBV6-6 and TRBJ2-1; unclear D gene. The germline V and J ends were trimmed by 8 bases and 15 bases, with 20 bases remaining between them. Germline-derived CDR1 and CDR2 are MNHNY and SVGAGI (reference sequence). CDR3 length: 12 amino acids. Here the CDR3 reads CASFYKPGLGFF. In DNA, the CDR3 is TGTGCCAGCTTCTATAAGCCGGGTCTGGGGTTCTTC.

CDR3 nucleotide sequence: TGTGCCAGCTCAGACAGCTCCGGGACAGGGAATTCCGAGCAGTACTTC. It translates to CASSDSSGTGNSEQYF. The chain recombines TRBV18 with TRBJ2-7, with 9 bases identical to TRBD1. Germline CDR1 and CDR2: KGHSH and LQKENI. This CDR3 spans 16 amino acids. V shed 5 bases, J shed 6 bases, and the junction held 14 bases outside the gene matches.

The chain joins TRBV19 to TRBJ1-1, with D hard to call. Germline assignment: CDR1 LNHDA and CDR2 SQIVND (reference sequence). The CDR3 loop spans 14 amino acids. V lost 9 bases and J lost 1, with 15 bases in between. CDR3 amino acids: CASTVAGPNTEAFF. The CDR3, as DNA: TGTGCCAGCACCGTTGCGGGTCCGAACACTGAAGCTTTCTTT.

This clone occurred a few times. This chain uses TRBV3-1 (or the pseudogene TRBV3-2) with TRBJ2-1; the D is unclear. The CDR3 is 16 residues long. Germline loops: CDR1 LGHDT, CDR2 YNNKEL (reference sequence). V lost 0 bases, J lost 2 bases, and 11 bases lay in between. CDR3 DNA sequence: TGTGCCAGCAGCCAAGATGTTTTGGAGACCTACAATGAGCAGTTCTTC. Translating it yields CASSQDVLETYNEQFF.

The sample holds one count of this clone. The chain couples TRBV18 to TRBJ2-1, with a weak D call TRBD2 (6 bases). The germline V gene encodes CDR1 KGHSH and CDR2 LQKENI. Trimming cost V 3 bases and J 2 bases, with 11 bases left between them. The CDR3 has 15 amino acids. Here the CDR3 DNA reads TGTGCCAGCTCACCGGCGGGATACACCTACAATGAGCAGTTCTTC. It yields the protein CASSPAGYTYNEQFF.

The rearrangement uses TRBV19 and TRBJ1-5, with D unresolved. The CDR3 consists of 16 residues. CDR1 is LNHDA, CDR2 SQIVND, per germline (reference sequence). Trimming pared 5 bases from V and 0 bases from J, leaving 14 bases between. The chain's CDR3 is CASSPQLFYSNQPQHF. The CDR3 DNA follows: TGTGCCAGTAGTCCACAACTATTTTATAGCAATCAGCCCCAGCATTTT.

The J gene is TRBJ2-3, the V gene TRBV7-6, with no clear D. Deletions cut 4 bases from V and 2 bases from J, with 13 bases between. The CDR3 runs to 15 residues. The germline gives CDR1 SGHVS, CDR2 FNYEAQ. CDR3 nucleotide sequence: TGTGCCAGCAGCTCCTCTACCGTCGCCACAGATACGCAGTATTTT. Amino acids: CASSSSTVATDTQYF.

This chain connects TRBV11-2 to TRBJ2-7; possibly TRBD1 for D (6 bases). CDR1 SGHAT and CDR2 FQNNGV come from the germline V gene. Trimming stripped 5 bases from V and 9 bases from J, with 11 bases between. This CDR3 spans 11 amino acids. The CDR3 DNA sequence: TGTGCCAGCAGCCTACAGGGACGGCAGTACTTC. This sequence encodes CASSLQGRQYF.

This clone was picked up one time. The chain combines TRBV29-1 with TRBJ1-2; 7 bases match TRBD1. Germline V CDR1 and CDR2: SQVTM, ANQGSEA. This CDR3 region has 14 residues. Trimming at V came to 7 bases and at J to 0 bases, leaving 8 bases not matched to a gene. CDR3 DNA: TGCAGCGCTTGGACAGGACCTCCTAACTATGGCTACACCTTC. It translates to CSAWTGPPNYGYTF.

This clone was found once. The CDR3 nucleotides are TGCGCCAGCAGCTTGGCCGATGGGGGGAATGAGCAGTTCTTC. Protein sequence: CASSLADGGNEQFF. This chain joins TRBV5-1 and TRBJ2-1; tentatively, D is TRBD2 (6 bases). The CDR3 has 14 amino acids. Trimming shortened V by 0 bases and J by 7 bases, and 11 bases separated the two germline ends. Per the germline V gene, CDR1 is SGHRS and CDR2 is YFSETQ.

The chain links TRBV10-3 to TRBJ2-2, with 11 positions matching TRBD2. CDR1 is ENHRY, CDR2 SYGVKD, per germline. CDR3 length equals 15 residues. V gave up 8 bases and J gave up 7 bases; unmatched junction bases: 9. The CDR3 loop reads CAISSTSGTVGELFF. Written as DNA, the CDR3 is TGTGCCATCTCCTCGACTAGCGGGACGGTCGGGGAGCTGTTTTTT.

J is TRBJ2-7 and V is TRBV5-5; unclear D gene. The V end lost 5 bases, the J end lost 6 bases, and 9 bases lay between the germline ends. There are 11 residues in the CDR3. CDR1 is SGHKS and CDR2 is YYEKEE in the germline V gene (reference sequence). CDR3 protein: CASSPNREQYF. The CDR3 DNA follows: TGTGCCAGCAGTCCTAACCGCGAGCAGTACTTC.

This chain links TRBV24-1 with TRBJ2-7, with TRBD1 identical over 7 bases. The V gene's germline CDR1 is KGHDR and CDR2 SFDVKD. The CDR3 covers 14 residues. Germline trimming cut 4 bases from V and 2 bases from J; bases unmatched to any gene: 4. The CDR3 sequence is CATSESGQTYEQYF. Here the CDR3 DNA reads TGTGCCACCAGTGAGTCGGGACAGACCTACGAGCAGTACTTC.

This chain uses TRBV11-3 with TRBJ1-5; no definite D call. Trimming stripped 3 bases from V and 4 bases from J, with 7 bases between. Germline CDR1 is SGHNT and CDR2 is YENEEA. CDR3 length: 13 amino acids. The CDR3 loop is CASSFHFNQPQHF. The CDR3 DNA follows: TGTGCCAGCAGCTTTCACTTTAATCAGCCCCAGCATTTT.

In DNA form, the CDR3 reads TGTGCCAGCAGTTCTCCAGGGGGCAAAGGCAATCAGCCCCAGCATTTT. Amino acid sequence: CASSSPGGKGNQPQHF. The chain joins TRBV6-2 or TRBV6-3 to TRBJ1-5, with 8 bases fitting TRBD1. Germline V lookup: CDR1 MNHEY, CDR2 SVGEGT. There are 16 residues in the CDR3. V lost 4 bases to trimming and J lost 2 bases; unmatched junction nucleotides: 7.

The chain joins TRBV25-1 to TRBJ2-1; possible D gene TRBD2, 6 bases. The germline V and J ends were trimmed by 3 bases and 5 bases, with 14 bases remaining between them. This CDR3 is 15 amino acids long. Germline V gene sequence: CDR1 MGHDK, CDR2 SYGVNS. The CDR3 here is CASSDGGLTDNEQFF. For the CDR3, the DNA is TGTGCCAGCAGTGACGGCGGACTAACCGACAATGAGCAGTTCTTC. The variable domain in full, completed from reference TRBV25-1 and TRBJ2-1, reads EADIYQTPRYLVIGTGKKITLECSQTMGHDKMYWYQQDPGMELHLIHYSYGVNSTEKGDLSSESTVSRIRTEHFPLTLESARPSHTSQYLCASSDGGLTDNEQFFGPGTRLTVL.

Only a few counts were recorded for this clone. The chain employs TRBV19 and TRBJ2-3; D possibly corresponds to TRBD1 (5 bases). The CDR3 runs 15 residues. Trimming cost V 1 base and J 1 base, with 9 bases left between them. Germline CDR1 reads LNHDA; CDR2 reads SQIVND (reference sequence). This chain's CDR3 is CASSIGGRGTDTQYF. The CDR3 nucleotides read TGTGCCAGTAGTATAGGGGGCAGGGGCACAGATACGCAGTATTTT.

The chain combines TRBV13 with TRBJ2-1; D ambiguous. Germline values: CDR1 PRHDT, CDR2 FYEKMQ (reference sequence). Trimming removed 4 bases at V and 6 bases at J, with 13 bases between. The CDR3 extends over 14 amino acids. The CDR3 loop is CASSSLGSPNEQFF. In nucleotides, the CDR3 is TGTGCCAGCAGCTCCCTAGGTAGCCCCAATGAGCAGTTCTTC.

This chain links TRBV18 with TRBJ1-1; tentatively, D is TRBD1 (5 bases). Looked up from germline, CDR1 is KGHSH and CDR2 is LQKENI. There are 12 residues in the CDR3. V lost 3 bases and J lost 6, with 8 bases in between. The CDR3: CASSPQGPEAFF. CDR3 bases: TGTGCCAGCTCACCCCAGGGCCCTGAAGCTTTCTTT.

The V gene is TRBV5-6, the J gene TRBJ1-1, with D hard to call. Trimming took 4 bases from V and 4 from J, leaving 11 bases between them. This CDR3 region has 13 residues. Germline loops: CDR1 SGHDT, CDR2 YYEEEE. The CDR3 protein is CASSARPGTEAFF. CDR3 nucleotides: TGTGCCAGCAGCGCCCGACCAGGCACTGAAGCTTTCTTT. The variable domain in full, completed from reference TRBV5-6 and TRBJ1-1, reads DAGVTQSPTHLIKTRGQQVTLRCSPKSGHDTVSWYQQALGQGPQFIFQYYEEEERQRGNFPDRFSGHQFPNYSSELNVNALLLGDSALYLCASSARPGTEAFFGQGTRLTVV.

The rearrangement links TRBV9 to TRBJ1-2, with a possible D match to TRBD1 (5 bases). The CDR3 sequence is 15 residues long. V shed 4 bases and J shed 2 bases, with 15 bases lying between them. Germline CDR1 and CDR2: SGDLS and YYNGEE. CDR3 amino acids: CASSPGGFPNYGYTF. The CDR3 region has the DNA TGTGCCAGCAGCCCCGGGGGGTTTCCCAACTATGGCTACACCTTC.

The rearrangement uses TRBV19 and TRBJ2-1, with 7 bases identical to TRBD2. The V gene end was trimmed by 1 base and the J gene end by 13 bases; junction bases not matched to a gene: 10. The CDR3 is 14 residues long. CDR1 and CDR2 from the germline V gene are LNHDA and SQIVND (reference sequence). CDR3 sequence: CASSIAVEGRAQFF. CDR3 coding DNA: TGTGCCAGTAGTATAGCCGTCGAGGGGAGGGCCCAGTTCTTC.

The rearrangement uses TRBV6-2 or TRBV6-3 and TRBJ1-2; 8 nucleotides line up with TRBD1. The length of the CDR3 is 14 residues. The V gene end was trimmed by 5 bases and the J gene end by 6 bases; junction bases not matched to a gene: 8. Germline V CDR1 and CDR2: MNHEY, SVGEGT. In DNA, the CDR3 is TGTGCCAGCAGTGGACAGGGTTGGTCACATGGCTACACCTTC. This translates into CASSGQGWSHGYTF.